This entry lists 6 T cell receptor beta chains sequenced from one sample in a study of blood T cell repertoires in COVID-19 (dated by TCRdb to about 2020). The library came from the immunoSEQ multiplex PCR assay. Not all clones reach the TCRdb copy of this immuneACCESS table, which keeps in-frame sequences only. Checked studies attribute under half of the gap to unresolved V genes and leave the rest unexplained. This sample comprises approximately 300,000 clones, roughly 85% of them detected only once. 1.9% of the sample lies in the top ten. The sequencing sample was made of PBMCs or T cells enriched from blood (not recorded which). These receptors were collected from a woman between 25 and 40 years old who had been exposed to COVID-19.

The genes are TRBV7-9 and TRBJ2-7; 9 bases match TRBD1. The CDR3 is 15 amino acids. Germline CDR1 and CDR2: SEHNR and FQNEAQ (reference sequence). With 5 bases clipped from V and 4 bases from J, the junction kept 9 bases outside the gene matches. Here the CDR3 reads CASSQTDRGLYEQYF. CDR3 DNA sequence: TGTGCCAGCAGCCAGACGGACAGGGGTTTGTACGAGCAGTACTTC.

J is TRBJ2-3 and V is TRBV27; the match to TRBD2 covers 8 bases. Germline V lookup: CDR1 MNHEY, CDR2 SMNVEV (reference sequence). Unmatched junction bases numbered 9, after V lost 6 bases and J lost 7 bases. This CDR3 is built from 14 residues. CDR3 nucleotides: TGTGCCAGCAGCCACGGGACTAGGGCTAATACGCAGTATTTT. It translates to CASSHGTRANTQYF.

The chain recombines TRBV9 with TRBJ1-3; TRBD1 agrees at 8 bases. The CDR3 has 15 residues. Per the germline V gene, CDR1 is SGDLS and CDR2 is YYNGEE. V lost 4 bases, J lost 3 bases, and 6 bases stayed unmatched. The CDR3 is CASSPRGRGGNTIYF. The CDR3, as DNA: TGTGCCAGCAGCCCCAGGGGGCGAGGTGGAAACACCATATATTTT. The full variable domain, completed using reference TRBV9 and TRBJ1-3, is DSGVTQTPKHLITATGQRVTLRCSPRSGDLSVYWYQQSLDQGLQFLIQYYNGEERAKGNILERFSAQQFPDLHSELNLSSLELGDSALYFCASSPRGRGGNTIYFGEGSWLTVV.

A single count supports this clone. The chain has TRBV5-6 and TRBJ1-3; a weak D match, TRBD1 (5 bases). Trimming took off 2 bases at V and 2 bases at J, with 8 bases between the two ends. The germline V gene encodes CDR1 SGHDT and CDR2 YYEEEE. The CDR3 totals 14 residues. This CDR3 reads CASSFQGAGNTIYF. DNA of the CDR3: TGTGCCAGCAGCTTTCAAGGGGCTGGAAACACCATATATTTT.

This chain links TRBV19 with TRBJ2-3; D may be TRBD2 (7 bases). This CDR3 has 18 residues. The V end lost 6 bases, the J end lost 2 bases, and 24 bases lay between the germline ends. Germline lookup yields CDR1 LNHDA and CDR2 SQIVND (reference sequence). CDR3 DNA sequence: TGTGCCAGTAGAGGAGGAGGGGGGGACCGCAAATACACAGATACGCAGTATTTT. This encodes CASRGGGGDRKYTDTQYF.

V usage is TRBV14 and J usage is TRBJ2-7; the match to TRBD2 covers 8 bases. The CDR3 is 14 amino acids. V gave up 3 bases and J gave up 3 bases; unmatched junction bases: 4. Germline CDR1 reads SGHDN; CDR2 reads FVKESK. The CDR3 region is CASSHFRGGYEQYF. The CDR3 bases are TGTGCCAGCAGCCATTTCCGGGGGGGCTACGAGCAGTACTTC.